This TCR beta chain was documented in a study of blood T cell repertoires in COVID-19. Overall study context: Researchers got acute and convalescent COVID-19 samples from the United States, Italy and Spain. The cDNA or gDNA used as material had been derived from T cells, B-cell-depleted T cells, or PBMCs.

Under the authors' procedure: Quantification of nucleated cells was approximated via reference gene primer amplification. Clones were sequenced by immunoSEQ multiplex PCR, and TCRdb holds only the in-frame ones, with some missing. The V and J calls and the clone size are those of that table, but D and trimming were determined from the DNA. The sample lists about 70,000 clones, around 74% occurring once. Germline CDR1 and CDR2: MGHDK and SYGVNS. V was trimmed by 9 bases and J by 4 bases, leaving 18 bases between them. CDR3 length equals 14 residues. This TCR was recovered from a human donor in a cohort sampled during active COVID-19. Sequencing was done on a sample of peripheral blood. The V gene is TRBV25-1, the J gene TRBJ2-5; D is perhaps TRBD2 (7 bases). The DNA of the CDR3 is TGTGCCAGTGAGGGGGGGGGTGGAGGAGAGACCCAGTACTTC. Translated: CASEGGGGGETQYF.